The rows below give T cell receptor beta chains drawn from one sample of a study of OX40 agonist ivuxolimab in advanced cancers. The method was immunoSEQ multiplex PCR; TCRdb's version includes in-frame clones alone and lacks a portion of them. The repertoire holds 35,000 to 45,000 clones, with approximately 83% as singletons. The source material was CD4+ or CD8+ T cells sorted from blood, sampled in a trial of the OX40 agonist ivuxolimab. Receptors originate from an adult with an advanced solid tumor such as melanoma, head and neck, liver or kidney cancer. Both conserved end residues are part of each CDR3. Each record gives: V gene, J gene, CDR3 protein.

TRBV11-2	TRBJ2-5	CASSLGRLQETQYF
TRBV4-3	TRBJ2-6	CASSQDYTVSGANVLTF
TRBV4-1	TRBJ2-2	CASSQGVHTGELFF
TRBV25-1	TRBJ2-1	CASEEDEQFF
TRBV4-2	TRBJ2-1	CASSQGSSNNEQFF
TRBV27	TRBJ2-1	CASSLLGLAYNEQFF
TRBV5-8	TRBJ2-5	CASRPPPRETQYF
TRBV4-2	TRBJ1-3	CASSQDRGVPGNTIYF
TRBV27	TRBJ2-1	CASSLRGLAGGRSYNEQFF
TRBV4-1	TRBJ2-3	CASSQDPYTQYF
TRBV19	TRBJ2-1	CASSTWGTNLNEQFF
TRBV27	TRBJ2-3	CASSLSTGTIWAHTHDTQYF
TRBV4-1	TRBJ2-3	CASSQLAGAPDTQYF
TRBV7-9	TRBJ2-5	CASSSRAGGFQETQYF
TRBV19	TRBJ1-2	CASSQVSGSYGYTF
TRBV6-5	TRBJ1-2	CASRSSGEQGYTF
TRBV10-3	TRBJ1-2	CAISPGQYYGYTF
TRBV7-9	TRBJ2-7	CASSGGTVHEQYF
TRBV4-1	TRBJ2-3	CASSQDPRGSTDTQYF
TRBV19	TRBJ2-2	CASRTGTGAVTGELFF
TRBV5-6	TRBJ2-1	CASTPGPGTYNEQFF
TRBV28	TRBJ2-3	CASSLSLAGGFSSTDTQYF
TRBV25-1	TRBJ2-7	CASSPPGQKTGEQYF
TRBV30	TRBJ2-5	CAWSSGTGGGETQYF
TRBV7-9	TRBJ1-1	CTSNRRNTEAFF
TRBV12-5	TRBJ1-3	CASGLGGGIVPSGNTIYF
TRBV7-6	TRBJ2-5	CASSLAELQETQYF
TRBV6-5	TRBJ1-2	CASSYSTLQGSYGYTF
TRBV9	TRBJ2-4	CASSPWAGEWIQYF
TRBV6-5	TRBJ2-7	CASKGPGVGEQYF
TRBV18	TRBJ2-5	CASSPPGTAQQETQYF
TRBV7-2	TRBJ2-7	CASSLRGWGNYEQYF
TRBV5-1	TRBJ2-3	CASSLYGFTDTQYF
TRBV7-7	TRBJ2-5	CASSSDRGGQETQYF
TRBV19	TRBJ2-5	CASSMRRAETQYF
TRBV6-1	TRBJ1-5	CASRGTDSNQPQHF
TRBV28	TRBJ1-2	CASSSATGNYGYTF
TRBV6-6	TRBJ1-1	CASSRGNTEAFF
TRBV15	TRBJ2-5	CATSRAQETQYF
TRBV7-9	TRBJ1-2	CASSFEARYGYTF
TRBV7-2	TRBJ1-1	CASSLEPDPRAAFF
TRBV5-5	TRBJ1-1	CASSLEYIGQGNTEAFF
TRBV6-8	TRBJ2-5	CASAHRQGIQETQYF
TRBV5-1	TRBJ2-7	CASSPEGIYEQYF
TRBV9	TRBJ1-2	CASSEGDAVAGYTF
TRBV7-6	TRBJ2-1	CASSLEAANNEQFF
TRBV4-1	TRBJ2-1	CASSQVIGYNEQFF
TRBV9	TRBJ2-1	CASSVAGEQFF
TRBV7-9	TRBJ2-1	CASSRHLGDSNEQFF
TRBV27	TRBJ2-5	CASTARETQYF
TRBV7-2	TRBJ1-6	CASSYRASPLHF
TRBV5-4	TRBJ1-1	CASSPVRGPNTEAFF
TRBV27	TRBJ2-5	CASSFMPPWGGQETQYF
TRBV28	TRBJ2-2	CASSIGRTGELFF
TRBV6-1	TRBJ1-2	CATQDRESGYTF
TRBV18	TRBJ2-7	CASSQNRDEQYF